This T cell receptor beta chain was recorded in a study of T cell responses to AZD1222 COVID-19 vaccine. Findings and limits, study-wide: The reported proportion of spike-specific TCRs targeting unmutated variant regions was nearly half. CD4 TCRs covered the whole spike, strongest at regions 160-218 and 743-854. Only five to seven AZD1222 recipients were seropositive at baseline. Donors in the cohort were predominantly white British and more often female, and clonal diversity was possibly underestimated.

Method: immunoSEQ multiplex PCR; TCRdb's copy keeps in-frame clones and lacks some. Of roughly 260,000 clones in the sample, 90% to 95% were seen once. Points on this clone: What it binds is not known.

Germline V lookup: CDR1 MNHNS, CDR2 SASEGT. V was trimmed by 0 bases and J by 5 bases, leaving 11 bases between them. The CDR3 spans 14 residues. This receptor was taken from an adult in good health. The source material was peripheral blood, sampled on day 0 of AZD1222 vaccination. The rearrangement uses TRBV6-1 and TRBJ2-7; no clear D gene. The CDR3 DNA sequence: TGTGCCAGCAGTGAAGCGCCCGGACCAAACGAGCAGTACTTC. It translates to CASSEAPGPNEQYF.